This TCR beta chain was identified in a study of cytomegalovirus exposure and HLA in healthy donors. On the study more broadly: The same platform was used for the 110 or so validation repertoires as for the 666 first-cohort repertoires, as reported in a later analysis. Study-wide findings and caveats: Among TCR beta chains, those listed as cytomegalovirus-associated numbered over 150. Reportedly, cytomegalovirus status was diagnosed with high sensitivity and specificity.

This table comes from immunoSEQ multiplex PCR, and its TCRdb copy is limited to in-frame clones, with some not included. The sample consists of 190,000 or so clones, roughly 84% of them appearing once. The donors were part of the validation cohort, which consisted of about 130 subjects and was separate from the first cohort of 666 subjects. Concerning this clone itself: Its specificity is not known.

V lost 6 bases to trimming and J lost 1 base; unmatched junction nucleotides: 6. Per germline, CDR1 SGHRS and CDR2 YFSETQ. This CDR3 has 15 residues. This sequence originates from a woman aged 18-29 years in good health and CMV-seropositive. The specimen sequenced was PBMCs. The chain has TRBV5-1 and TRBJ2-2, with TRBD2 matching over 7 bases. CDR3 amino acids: CASKAGLKNTGELFF. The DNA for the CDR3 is TGCGCCAGCAAAGCGGGACTAAAGAACACCGGGGAGCTGTTTTTT.